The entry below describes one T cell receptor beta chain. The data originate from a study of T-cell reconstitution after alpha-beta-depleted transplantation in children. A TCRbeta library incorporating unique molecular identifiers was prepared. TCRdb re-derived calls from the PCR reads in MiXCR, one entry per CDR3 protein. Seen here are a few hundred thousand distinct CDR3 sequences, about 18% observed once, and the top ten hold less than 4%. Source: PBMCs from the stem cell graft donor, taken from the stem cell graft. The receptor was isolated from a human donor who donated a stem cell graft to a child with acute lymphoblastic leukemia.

The CDR3: CASSFSSSDRGYGYTF. The CDR3, as DNA: TGTGCCAGCAGTTTCTCGAGTTCGGACAGGGGCTATGGCTACACCTTC. The rearrangement uses TRBV6-5 and TRBJ1-2; 9 bases match TRBD1. V lost 4 bases, J lost 4 bases, and 10 bases stayed unmatched. This CDR3 comprises 16 residues. Germline V gene data show CDR1 as MNHEY and CDR2 as SVGAGI.